The 21 T cell receptor beta chains given below trace back to one sample, sequenced in a study of regulatory T cells in long-lasting Graves disease. Specified time point: newly diagnosed GD, antithyroid drugs for less than 3 months. From PBMCs, RNA was extracted and then used to make the TCR library. Relying on iRepertoire HTBI primers and Arm-PCR of CDR3 regions, the team built TCR beta libraries. Using its own MiXCR run on the multiplex PCR reads, TCRdb lists one record per CDR3 protein. Of around 250,000 distinct CDR3 sequences listed, approximately 20% are singletons. The same sample was also studied in work on T cells in Graves' hyperthyroidism and ophthalmopathy.

Specimen: peripheral blood mononuclear cells (PBMCs), collected at new diagnosis, from a patient treated with antithyroid drugs. The source is a woman between 25 and 40 years old with Graves disease.

This clonotype was counted many times. CDR3 nucleotides: TGTGCCAGCAGTTCAGGAGAGGTGATCGGCTACACCTTC. Protein: CASSSGEVIGYTF. The chain joins TRBV7-2 to TRBJ1-2, with no clear D. Germline V gene data show CDR1 as SGHTA and CDR2 as FQGNSA. This CDR3 is 13 amino acids long. V shed 6 bases and J shed 8 bases, with 16 bases lying between them.

Regarding this clonotype: A much larger clone differs from this one at a single base, so this may be a read error. The rearrangement uses TRBV12-3 or TRBV12-4 and TRBJ2-5, with 12 nucleotides matching TRBD1. J lost 4 bases, V lost 8 bases, and 11 bases had no gene match. This CDR3 spans 16 amino acids. The CDR3 DNA follows: TGTGCCAGCTCGAGGGGGGGACAGGGGGCCTTAGAGACCCAGTACTTC. Translated, it gives CASSRGGQGALETQYF.

This clonotype was seen at least ten times. The rearrangement uses TRBV11-2 and TRBJ2-3; D perhaps matches TRBD1 (5 bases). The germline V gene has CDR1 SGHAT and CDR2 FQNNGV. V lost 5 bases to trimming and J lost 5 bases, with 20 bases between them. The length of the CDR3 is 16 residues. The CDR3, as DNA: TGTGCCAGCAGCGCCCAACAGGTCGATTGGGGAGATACGCAGTATTTT. It translates to CASSAQQVDWGDTQYF.

This clonotype was picked up many times. The rearrangement links TRBV3-1 to TRBJ2-2; TRBD1 matches at 7 bases. The CDR3 consists of 19 residues. Germline CDR1 reads LGHDT; CDR2 reads YNNKEL (reference sequence). V shed 4 bases and J 0 bases; nucleotides not matched to a gene: 14. CDR3 bases: TGTGCCAGCAGCCTCGACCTTACCGGGACAGAACCGAACACCGGGGAGCTGTTTTTT. Translation: CASSLDLTGTEPNTGELFF.

This clonotype was seen repeatedly, ten times or more. J is TRBJ2-3 and V is TRBV5-1, with D tentatively TRBD1 (7 bases). Trimming left V 0 bases short and J 9 bases short, with 14 bases between. Germline values: CDR1 SGHRS, CDR2 YFSETQ. The CDR3 contains 14 residues. CDR3 region: CASSLGRGRETQYF. DNA of the CDR3: TGCGCCAGCAGCTTGGGGAGGGGGCGTGAGACGCAGTATTTT.

The sample holds many counts of this clonotype. The V call is TRBV4-2, the J call TRBJ1-3, with 8 bases matching TRBD1. Looked up from germline, CDR1 is LGHNA and CDR2 is YNFKEQ. The junction had 9 bases not matched to a gene; V was cut back by 0 bases and J by 8 bases. The CDR3 loop spans 16 amino acids. The CDR3 loop reads CASSQDRGTGDDTIYF. The CDR3 bases are TGTGCCAGCAGCCAAGATAGGGGGACAGGCGACGACACCATATATTTT.

With respect to this clonotype: Possible read error: a much larger clone is one base away. V gene TRBV6-1 combines with J gene TRBJ2-7, with D perhaps TRBD1 or TRBD2 (5 bases each). The CDR3 has 15 residues. The V gene's germline CDR1 is MNHNS and CDR2 SASEGT. V lost 3 bases and J 0 bases, leaving 12 bases between the germline ends. This chain's CDR3 is CASSERGDSSYEQYF. As DNA, the CDR3 is TGTGCCAGCAGTGAGAGGGGCGACAGCTCCTACGAGCAGTACTTC.

This clonotype appeared many times. The chain links TRBV20-1 to TRBJ2-1; 15 positions match TRBD2. V lost 2 bases, J lost 9 bases, and 8 bases stayed unmatched. Per germline, CDR1 DFQATT and CDR2 SNEGSKA (reference sequence). The CDR3 is 16 residues long. The CDR3, as DNA: TGCAGTGCTAGAAACGGACTAGCGGGGGGGCCCTCTGAGCAGTTCTTC. It codes for CSARNGLAGGPSEQFF.

The J gene is TRBJ2-5, the V gene TRBV20-1, with 11 bases matching TRBD2. In germline, CDR1 is DFQATT, CDR2 SNEGSKA (reference sequence). Trimming removed 5 bases from V and 2 bases from J; junction bases left unmatched: 10. The CDR3 consists of 16 residues. Written as DNA, the CDR3 is TGCAGTGCTGGAACTTTAGCGGGGGGGCCTCAAGAGACCCAGTACTTC. It specifies CSAGTLAGGPQETQYF.

This clonotype has at least ten counts. The chain links TRBV2 to TRBJ1-4; perhaps TRBD1 as D (5 bases). V was trimmed by 6 bases and J by 7 bases, leaving 12 bases between them. The CDR3 loop spans 13 amino acids. The germline gives CDR1 SNHLY, CDR2 FYNNEI. The CDR3 sequence is CASRTEGVEKLFF. In DNA form, the CDR3 reads TGTGCCAGCAGGACAGAAGGGGTTGAAAAACTGTTTTTT. Supplemented by reference TRBV2 and TRBJ1-4, the full variable domain reads EPEVTQTPSHQVTQMGQEVILRCVPISNHLYFYWYRQILGQKVEFLVSFYNNEISEKSEIFDDQFSVERPDGSNFTLKIRSTKLEDSAMYFCASRTEGVEKLFFGSGTQLSVL.

As to this clonotype: One base away lies a much larger clone, so this may be a sequencing read error. V is TRBV7-9 and J is TRBJ2-7; 7 bases line up with TRBD2. The CDR3 runs 14 residues. CDR1 is SEHNR and CDR2 is FQNEAQ in the germline V gene (reference sequence). Losses at the gene ends were 5 bases for V and 7 bases for J; bases not matched to a gene: 11. The CDR3 region is CASSMGLTYAEQYF. CDR3 DNA sequence: TGTGCCAGCAGCATGGGACTAACCTACGCTGAGCAGTACTTC.

This clonotype showed up many times. V gene TRBV5-6 combines with J gene TRBJ2-5; 7 bases map to TRBD2. Germline loops: CDR1 SGHDT, CDR2 YYEEEE. The CDR3 contains 14 residues. V was pared by 6 bases and J by 5 bases, with 10 bases of the junction left unmatched. The CDR3 reads CASIKRQGGETQYF. The CDR3, as DNA: TGTGCCAGCATAAAACGGCAGGGAGGGGAGACCCAGTACTTC.

This clonotype was detected many times. The rearrangement joins TRBV20-1 to TRBJ2-1; the match to TRBD2 covers 13 bases. This CDR3 is built from 13 residues. The trim removed 6 bases at V and 5 bases at J, leaving 1 base unmatched. CDR1 and CDR2 (germline): DFQATT, SNEGSKA (reference sequence). This CDR3 reads CSAGLAGDNEQFF. For the CDR3, the DNA is TGCAGTGCCGGACTAGCGGGAGACAATGAGCAGTTCTTC.

This clonotype was seen a handful of times. The chain is built from TRBV4-1 and TRBJ2-2; D remains ambiguous. The V end was cut by 4 bases, the J end by 5 bases, with 20 bases between. The germline V gene has CDR1 MGHRA and CDR2 YSYEKL. The CDR3 covers 17 residues. CDR3 bases: TGCGCCAGCAGCCGAGATCGTTTGCGACTTACTACCGGGGAGCTGTTTTTT. Protein sequence: CASSRDRLRLTTGELFF.

This clonotype showed up many times. The chain combines TRBV7-2 with TRBJ1-5; TRBD1 aligns across 9 bases. The length of the CDR3 is 17 residues. Trimming cost V 5 bases and J 1 base; bases outside gene matches: 9. Germline V gene sequence: CDR1 SGHTA, CDR2 FQGNSA. The DNA for the CDR3 is TGTGCCAGCAGCCTCAGGGGACAGGGTTACAGCAATCAGCCCCAGCATTTT. It is translated as CASSLRGQGYSNQPQHF.

The J gene is TRBJ1-4, the V gene TRBV20-1; weak D call: TRBD1 (6 bases). There are 15 residues in the CDR3. Trimming left V 2 bases short and J 4 bases short, with 14 bases between. Germline-derived CDR1 and CDR2 are DFQATT and SNEGSKA (reference sequence). Here the CDR3 reads CSARTPQGRNEKLFF. In nucleotides, the CDR3 is TGCAGTGCTAGAACCCCGCAGGGGCGTAATGAAAAACTGTTTTTT.

With regard to this clonotype: This likely came from a read error, as a far larger clone is one base away. V and J are TRBV6-2 or TRBV6-3 and TRBJ1-1; D possibly corresponds to TRBD1 (6 bases). Deletions cut 8 bases from V and 1 base from J, with 17 bases between. Germline V gene data show CDR1 as MNHEY and CDR2 as SVGEGT. The CDR3 totals 15 residues. The CDR3 here is CASRDPGHRNTEAFF. The DNA of the CDR3 is TGTGCCAGCCGAGATCCGGGACACAGGAACACTGAAGCTTTCTTT.

The J gene is TRBJ2-2, the V gene TRBV14; no clear D gene. CDR1 and CDR2 (germline): SGHDN, FVKESK. With 5 bases removed from V and 0 bases from J, the gap between germline ends came to 13 bases. The CDR3 runs 16 residues. DNA for the CDR3: TGTGCCAGCAGCGCCTGGTTAAACCCGAACACCGGGGAGCTGTTTTTT. Its protein is CASSAWLNPNTGELFF.

In its sample, this clonotype was seen many times. This chain uses TRBV12-3 or TRBV12-4 with TRBJ1-2; perhaps TRBD1 as D (5 bases). Trimming took 8 bases from V and 8 from J, leaving 15 bases between them. CDR3 length: 12 residues. CDR3 in DNA: TGTGCCAGCTCCGGGGGACGTTGGGGCTACACCTTC. Protein product: CASSGGRWGYTF.

The chain uses TRBV15 and TRBJ1-3; 9 positions agree with TRBD1. CDR3 length: 17 amino acids. CDR1 and CDR2 from the germline V gene are LNHNV and YYDKDF (reference sequence). Unmatched junction bases numbered 10, after V lost 4 bases and J lost 3 bases. CDR3 amino acids: CATSTRYRGLVGNTIYF. The CDR3 nucleotides are TGTGCCACCAGCACAAGATACAGGGGGCTGGTTGGAAACACCATATATTTT.

This clonotype has more than one count but fewer than ten. A read error is possible here, since a much larger clone lies one base away. The genes are TRBV28 and TRBJ1-2, with D perhaps TRBD1 (5 bases). The CDR3 is 15 amino acids. Germline loops: CDR1 MDHEN, CDR2 SYDVKM. CDR3 in amino acids: CVSSLRDRSLGGYTF. CDR3 in DNA: TGTGTCAGCAGTCTTAGGGACCGCTCCCTGGGTGGCTACACCTTC.